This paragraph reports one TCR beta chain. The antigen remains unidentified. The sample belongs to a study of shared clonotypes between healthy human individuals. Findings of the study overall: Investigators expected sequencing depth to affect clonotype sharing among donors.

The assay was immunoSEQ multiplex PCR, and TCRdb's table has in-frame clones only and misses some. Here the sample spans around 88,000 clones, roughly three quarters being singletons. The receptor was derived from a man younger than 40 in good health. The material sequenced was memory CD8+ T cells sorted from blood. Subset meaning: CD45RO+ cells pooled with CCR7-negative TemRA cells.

For the CDR3, the DNA is TGCAGCGTTGTTGAAGGGGGGAATGAAAAACTGTTTTTT. It encodes CSVVEGGNEKLFF. The chain recombines TRBV29-1 with TRBJ1-4; a weak D match, TRBD1 (6 bases). There are 13 residues in the CDR3. Trimming shortened V by 4 bases and J by 5 bases, and 11 bases separated the two germline ends. Germline CDR1 is SQVTM and CDR2 is ANQGSEA.